The subject of this entry is one T cell receptor (beta chain). CDR1 SGHTS and CDR2 YDEGEE come from the germline V gene. The CDR3 runs 13 residues. V gave up 5 bases and J gave up 7 bases; unmatched junction bases: 8. TCRdb's table, derived via immunoSEQ multiplex PCR, lists solely in-frame clones and lacks some. The sample lists roughly 150,000 clones, roughly 84% occurring once. Participant-reported clinical history was the basis for cohort assignment. The study counted Cohort 3 donors as recovered given two negative PCRs, clearance, or symptom resolution. The sample comes from a study of blood T cell repertoires in COVID-19. Study in general: The cDNA or gDNA used as material had been derived from T cells, B-cell-depleted T cells, or PBMCs.

This chain links TRBV5-8 with TRBJ2-7; 8 nucleotides match TRBD1. This clonotype was obtained from a man between 60 and 75 years old who had recovered from COVID-19. Sequenced input: PBMCs or T cells enriched from blood (not recorded which). This chain's CDR3 is CASRQGQAGEQYF. CDR3 coding DNA: TGTGCCAGCAGACAGGGACAGGCGGGGGAGCAGTACTTC.